The source of this T cell receptor beta chain is a study of blood T cell repertoires in COVID-19. In the original workflow: For nucleated cells, counts were estimated from reference gene primer amplification. The table came from immunoSEQ multiplex PCR; TCRdb's copy has only in-frame clones and leaves some out. V, J and clone size are those of that table, while D and trimming were read from the DNA. In the table there are approximately 200,000 clones, 80% to 90% of which are singletons. This clone was seen only a few times. Trimming shortened V by 6 bases and J by 2 bases, and 22 bases separated the two germline ends. This CDR3 is 17 amino acids long. The germline V gene has CDR1 SGDLS and CDR2 YYNGEE.

The specimen sequenced was PBMCs or T cells enriched from blood (not recorded which). The sequence derives from a man in his late teens or twenties with acute COVID-19. The chain carries TRBV9 and TRBJ2-3, with a tentative D call TRBD2 (6 bases). CDR3 protein: CASTPPGGRDLTDTQYF. The CDR3 DNA reads as TGTGCCAGCACCCCTCCTGGAGGGCGGGACCTCACAGATACGCAGTATTTT.